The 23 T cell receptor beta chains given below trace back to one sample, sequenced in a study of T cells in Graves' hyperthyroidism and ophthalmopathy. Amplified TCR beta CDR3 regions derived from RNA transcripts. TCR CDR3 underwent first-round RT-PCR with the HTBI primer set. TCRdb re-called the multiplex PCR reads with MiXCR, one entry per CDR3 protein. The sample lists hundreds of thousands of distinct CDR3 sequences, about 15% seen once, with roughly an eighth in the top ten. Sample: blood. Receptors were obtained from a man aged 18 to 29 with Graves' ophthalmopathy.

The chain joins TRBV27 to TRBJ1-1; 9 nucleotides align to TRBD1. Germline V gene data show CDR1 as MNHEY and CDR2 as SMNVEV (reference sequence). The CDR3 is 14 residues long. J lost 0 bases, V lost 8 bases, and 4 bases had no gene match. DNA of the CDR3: TGTGCCAGCCGCGGACAGGGGATGAACACTGAAGCTTTCTTT. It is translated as CASRGQGMNTEAFF.

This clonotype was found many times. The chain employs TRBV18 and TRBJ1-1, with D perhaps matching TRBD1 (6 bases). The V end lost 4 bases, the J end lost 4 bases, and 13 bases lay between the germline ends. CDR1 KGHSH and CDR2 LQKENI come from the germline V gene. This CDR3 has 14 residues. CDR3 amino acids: CASSLEQGATEAFF. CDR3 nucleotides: TGTGCCAGCTCACTAGAACAGGGTGCCACTGAAGCTTTCTTT. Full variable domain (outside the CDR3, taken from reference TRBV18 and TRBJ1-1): NAGVMQNPRHLVRRRGQEARLRCSPMKGHSHVYWYRQLPEEGLKFMVYLQKENIIDESGMPKERFSAEFPKEGPSILRIQQVVRGDSAAYFCASSLEQGATEAFFGQGTRLTVV.

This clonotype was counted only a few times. The DNA of the CDR3 is TGCAGTGCTAGAGATCAGGAGAAAAAGGAGACCCAGTACTTC. Translating it yields CSARDQEKKETQYF. The chain recombines TRBV20-1 with TRBJ2-5; D uncertain. The CDR3 consists of 14 residues. The germline V gene encodes CDR1 DFQATT and CDR2 SNEGSKA (reference sequence). The V end lost 0 bases, the J end lost 5 bases, and 13 bases lay between the germline ends.

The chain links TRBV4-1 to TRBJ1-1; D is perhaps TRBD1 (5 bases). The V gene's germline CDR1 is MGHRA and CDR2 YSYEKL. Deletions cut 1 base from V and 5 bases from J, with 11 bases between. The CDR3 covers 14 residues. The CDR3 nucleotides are TGCGCCAGCAGCCAAGCTGCAGGGTTGACTGAAGCTTTCTTT. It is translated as CASSQAAGLTEAFF.

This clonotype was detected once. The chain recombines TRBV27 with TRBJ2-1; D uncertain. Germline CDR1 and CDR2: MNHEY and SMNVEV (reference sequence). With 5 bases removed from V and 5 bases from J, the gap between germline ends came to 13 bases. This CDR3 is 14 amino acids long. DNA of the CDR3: TGTGCCAGCAGTCTAATGTCCGGTGACAATGAGCAGTTCTTC. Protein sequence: CASSLMSGDNEQFF.

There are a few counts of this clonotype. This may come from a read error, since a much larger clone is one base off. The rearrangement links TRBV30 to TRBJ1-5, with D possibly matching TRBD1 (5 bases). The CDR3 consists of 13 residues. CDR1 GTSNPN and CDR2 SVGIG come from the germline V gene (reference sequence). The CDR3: CALSFLGDQPQHF. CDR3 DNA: TGTGCCTTGAGTTTCCTAGGGGATCAGCCCCAGCATTTT.

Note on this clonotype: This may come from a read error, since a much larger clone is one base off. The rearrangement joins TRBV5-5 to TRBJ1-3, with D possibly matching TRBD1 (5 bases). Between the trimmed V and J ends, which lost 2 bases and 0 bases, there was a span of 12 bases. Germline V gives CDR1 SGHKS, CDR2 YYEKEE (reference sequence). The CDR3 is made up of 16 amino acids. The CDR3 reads CASSFAGANSGNTIYF. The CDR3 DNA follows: TGTGCCAGCAGCTTCGCCGGGGCCAACTCTGGAAACACCATATATTTT.

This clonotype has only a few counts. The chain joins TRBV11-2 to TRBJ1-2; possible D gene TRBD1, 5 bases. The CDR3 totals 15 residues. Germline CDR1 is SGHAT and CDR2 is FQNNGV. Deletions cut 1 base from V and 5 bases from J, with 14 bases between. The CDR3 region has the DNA TGTGCCAGCAGCTTAGGGGCAGGCCAGGGTTATGGCTACACCTTC. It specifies CASSLGAGQGYGYTF.

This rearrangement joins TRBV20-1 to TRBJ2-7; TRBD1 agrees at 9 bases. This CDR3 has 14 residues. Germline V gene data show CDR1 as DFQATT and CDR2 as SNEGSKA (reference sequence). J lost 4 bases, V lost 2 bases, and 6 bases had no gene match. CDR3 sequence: CSARNRDREYEQYF. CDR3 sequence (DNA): TGCAGTGCTAGAAACCGGGACAGGGAGTACGAGCAGTACTTC.

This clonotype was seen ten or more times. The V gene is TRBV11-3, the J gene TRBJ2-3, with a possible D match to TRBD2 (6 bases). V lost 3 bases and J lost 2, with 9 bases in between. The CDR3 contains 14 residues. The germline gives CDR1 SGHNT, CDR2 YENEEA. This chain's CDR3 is CASSFGGVTDTQYF. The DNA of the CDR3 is TGTGCCAGCAGCTTCGGGGGAGTCACAGATACGCAGTATTTT. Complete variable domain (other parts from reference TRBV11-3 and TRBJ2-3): EAGVVQSPRYKIIEKKQPVAFWCNPISGHNTLYWYLQNLGQGPELLIRYENEEAVDDSQLPKDRFSAERLKGVDSTLKIQPAELGDSAVYLCASSFGGVTDTQYFGPGTRLTVL.

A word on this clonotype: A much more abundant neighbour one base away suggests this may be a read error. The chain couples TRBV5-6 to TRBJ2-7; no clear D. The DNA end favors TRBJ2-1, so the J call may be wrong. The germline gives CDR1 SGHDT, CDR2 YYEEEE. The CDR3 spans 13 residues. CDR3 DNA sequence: TGTGCCAGCAGCTTCGGCTACCTCTACGAGCAGTTCTTC. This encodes CASSFGYLYEQFF.

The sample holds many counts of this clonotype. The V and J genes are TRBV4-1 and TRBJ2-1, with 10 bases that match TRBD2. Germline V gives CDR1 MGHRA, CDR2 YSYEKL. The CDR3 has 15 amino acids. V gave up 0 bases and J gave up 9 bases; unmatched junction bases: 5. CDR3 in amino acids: CASSQEPAGGIEQFF. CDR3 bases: TGCGCCAGCAGCCAAGAACCAGCGGGAGGGATTGAGCAGTTCTTC.

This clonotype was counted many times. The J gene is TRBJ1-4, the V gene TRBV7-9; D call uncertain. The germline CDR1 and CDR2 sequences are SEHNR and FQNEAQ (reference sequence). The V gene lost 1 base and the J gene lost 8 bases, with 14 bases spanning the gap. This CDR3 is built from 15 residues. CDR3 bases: TGTGCCAGCAGCTTAGGGGTTCTCCCCGACGAAAAACTGTTTTTT. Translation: CASSLGVLPDEKLFF.

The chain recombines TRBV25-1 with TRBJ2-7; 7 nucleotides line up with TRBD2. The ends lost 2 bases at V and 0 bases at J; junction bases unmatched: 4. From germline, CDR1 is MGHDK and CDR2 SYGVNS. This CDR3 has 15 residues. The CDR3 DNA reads TGTGCCAGCAGTGAAGGAGCGGGAAGCTCCTACGAGCAGTACTTC. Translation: CASSEGAGSSYEQYF.

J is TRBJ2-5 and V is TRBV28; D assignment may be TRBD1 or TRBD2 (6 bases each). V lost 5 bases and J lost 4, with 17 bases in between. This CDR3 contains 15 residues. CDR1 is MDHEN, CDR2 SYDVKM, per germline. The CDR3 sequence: CASSEPARGRETQYF. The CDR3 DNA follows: TGTGCCAGCAGTGAACCCGCCCGGGGGCGAGAGACCCAGTACTTC. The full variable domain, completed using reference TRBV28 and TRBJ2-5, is DVKVTQSSRYLVKRTGEKVFLECVQDMDHENMFWYRQDPGLGLRLIYFSYDVKMKEKGDIPEGYSVSREKKERFSLILESASTNQTSMYLCASSEPARGRETQYFGPGTRLLVL.

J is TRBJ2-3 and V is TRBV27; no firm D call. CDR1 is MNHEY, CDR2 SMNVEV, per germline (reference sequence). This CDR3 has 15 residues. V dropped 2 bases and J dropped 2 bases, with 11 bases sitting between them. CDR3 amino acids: CASSLVALFTDTQYF. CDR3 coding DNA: TGTGCCAGCAGTTTAGTAGCACTATTCACAGATACGCAGTATTTT.

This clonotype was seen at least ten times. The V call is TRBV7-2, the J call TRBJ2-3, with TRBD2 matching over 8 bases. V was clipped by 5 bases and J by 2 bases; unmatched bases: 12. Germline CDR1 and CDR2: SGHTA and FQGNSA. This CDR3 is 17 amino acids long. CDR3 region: CASSPNEVAGNTDTQYF. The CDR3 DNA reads TGTGCCAGCAGCCCCAACGAGGTAGCGGGGAACACAGATACGCAGTATTTT.

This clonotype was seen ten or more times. The CDR3 sequence: CATSDNIGDPGANVLTF. CDR3 DNA: TGTGCCACCAGTGATAACATAGGGGACCCTGGGGCCAACGTCCTGACTTTC. The chain has TRBV24-1 and TRBJ2-6; D assignment may be TRBD1 or TRBD2 (5 bases each). V lost 3 bases to trimming and J lost 2 bases, with 13 bases between them. This CDR3 region has 17 residues. CDR1 is KGHDR, CDR2 SFDVKD, per germline.

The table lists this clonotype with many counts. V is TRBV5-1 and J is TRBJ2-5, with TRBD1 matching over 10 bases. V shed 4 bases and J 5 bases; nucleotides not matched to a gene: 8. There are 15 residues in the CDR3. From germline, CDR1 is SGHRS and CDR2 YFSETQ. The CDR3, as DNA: TGCGCCAGCAGCGGCCGGGACAGGGGTGAGGAGACCCAGTACTTC. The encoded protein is CASSGRDRGEETQYF.

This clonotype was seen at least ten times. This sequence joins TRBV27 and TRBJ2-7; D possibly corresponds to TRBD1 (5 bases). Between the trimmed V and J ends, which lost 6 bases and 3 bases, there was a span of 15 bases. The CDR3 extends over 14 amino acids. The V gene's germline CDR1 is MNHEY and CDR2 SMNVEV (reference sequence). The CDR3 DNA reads TGTGCCAGCAGATCGCCCAGACAGCTCTACGAGCAGTACTTC. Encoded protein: CASRSPRQLYEQYF.

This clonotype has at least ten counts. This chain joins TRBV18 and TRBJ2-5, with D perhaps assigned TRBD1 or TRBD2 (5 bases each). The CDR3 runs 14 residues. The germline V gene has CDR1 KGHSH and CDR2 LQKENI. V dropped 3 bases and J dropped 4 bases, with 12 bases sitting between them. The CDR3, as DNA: TGTGCCAGCTCACCCAGGGACCCACCAGAGACCCAGTACTTC. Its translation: CASSPRDPPETQYF.

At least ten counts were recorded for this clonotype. The CDR3 protein is CASSQAGTGSEQYF. DNA of the CDR3: TGCGCCAGCAGCCAGGCCGGGACAGGGAGCGAGCAGTACTTC. V usage is TRBV5-1 and J usage is TRBJ2-7; 9 nucleotides align to TRBD1. The germline V gene encodes CDR1 SGHRS and CDR2 YFSETQ. The CDR3 runs 14 residues. V lost 4 bases, J lost 6 bases, and 8 bases stayed unmatched. Based on the CDR3 plus reference TRBV5-1 and TRBJ2-7, the full variable domain is KAGVTQTPRYLIKTRGQQVTLSCSPISGHRSVSWYQQTPGQGLQFLFEYFSETQRNKGNFPGRFSGRQFSNSRSEMNVSTLELGDSALYLCASSQAGTGSEQYFGPGTRLTVT.

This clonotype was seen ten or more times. The CDR3 sequence: CASSTHSGTRVYEQYF. The CDR3 nucleotides read TGTGCCAGCAGCACCCATAGCGGGACAAGGGTCTACGAGCAGTACTTC. V is TRBV7-9 and J is TRBJ2-7, with 8 nucleotides matching TRBD2. Per the germline V gene, CDR1 is SEHNR and CDR2 is FQNEAQ (reference sequence). The CDR3 has 16 amino acids. V shed 5 bases and J 3 bases; nucleotides not matched to a gene: 12.